The 22 T cell receptor beta chains presented below share a single source sample, sequenced in a study of response to subunit inactivated influenza vaccine. TCRdb re-derived calls from the RT-PCR reads in MiXCR, one entry per CDR3 protein. The data show around 570,000 distinct CDR3 sequences, over 9% seen once. This same sample was also part of a study on T cells expressing NK-cell markers. That publication notes: 5'RACE template switching built TCR beta cDNA with unique molecular identifiers.

The starting material was PBMCs from blood, obtained on the day of vaccination. The receptors derive from a man aged 50-60 years who received an inactivated influenza vaccine.

The V and J genes are TRBV6-6 and TRBJ2-1; D perhaps matches TRBD1 (5 bases). CDR3 length equals 13 residues. V shed 7 bases and J shed 4 bases, with 11 bases lying between them. Germline V lookup: CDR1 MNHNY, CDR2 SVGAGI (reference sequence). CDR3 sequence (DNA): TGTGCCAGCACTCCCTCAGGGTACAATGAGCAGTTCTTC. The encoded protein is CASTPSGYNEQFF.

This clonotype has a handful of counts. V is TRBV20-1 and J is TRBJ2-3; 8 nucleotides line up with TRBD2. V lost 3 bases, J lost 4 bases, and 9 bases stayed unmatched. In germline, CDR1 is DFQATT, CDR2 SNEGSKA (reference sequence). The CDR3 length is 15 residues. CDR3 coding DNA: TGCAGTGCTAGTAACCGGGAGGGCCCCGCAGATACGCAGTATTTT. It yields the protein CSASNREGPADTQYF.

V and J are TRBV6-1 and TRBJ1-2; 7 bases fit TRBD1. Germline V gives CDR1 MNHNS, CDR2 SASEGT. After removal of 6 bases from V and 7 bases from J, the junction contained 11 bases not matched to a gene. The CDR3 has 14 residues. For the CDR3, the DNA is TGTGCCAGCAGCTCCGGGACAGCGACTCTTGGCTACACCTTC. Translated, it gives CASSSGTATLGYTF.

This chain joins TRBV28 and TRBJ1-5, with TRBD1 as a possible D gene (5 bases). The CDR3 contains 16 residues. V was cut by 4 bases and J by 0 bases, with 13 bases left in between. Looked up from germline, CDR1 is MDHEN and CDR2 is SYDVKM. The CDR3 DNA reads TGTGCCAGCAGTTCTCCCCCACAGGTTAGCAATCAGCCCCAGCATTTT. Translation: CASSSPPQVSNQPQHF.

This clonotype was recorded many times. V and J are TRBV12-3 or TRBV12-4 and TRBJ2-3; 8 nucleotides line up with TRBD1. CDR3 length equals 15 residues. The ends lost 6 bases at V and 0 bases at J; junction bases unmatched: 5. CDR3 in DNA: TGTGCCAGCAGAGACAGGGGCGCAAGCACAGATACGCAGTATTTT. Protein product: CASRDRGASTDTQYF.

This clonotype was seen a handful of times. V and J are TRBV5-1 and TRBJ2-1; 13 positions match TRBD2. The trim removed 2 bases at V and 0 bases at J, leaving 5 bases unmatched. The germline CDR1 and CDR2 sequences are SGHRS and YFSETQ. CDR3 size: 18 residues. The CDR3 sequence is CASSLGLAGASSYNEQFF. The CDR3 DNA reads TGCGCCAGCAGCTTAGGACTAGCGGGGGCAAGCTCCTACAATGAGCAGTTCTTC.

This clonotype occurred many times. The J gene is TRBJ2-1, the V gene TRBV5-6; 12 positions agree with TRBD2. CDR1 SGHDT and CDR2 YYEEEE come from the germline V gene. This CDR3 region has 18 residues. The V and J ends lost 6 bases and 7 bases, in that order; junction bases with no gene match: 17. CDR3 DNA: TGTGCCAGCATCTCTTGGAAGCTAGCGGGGGGGAGGTTGAATGAGCAGTTCTTC. Translation: CASISWKLAGGRLNEQFF.

In its sample, this clonotype was seen a few times. The chain joins TRBV3-1 to TRBJ1-1; a possible D gene is TRBD1 (5 bases). Between the trimmed V and J ends, which lost 0 bases and 7 bases, there was a span of 6 bases. This CDR3 is built from 12 residues. Germline CDR1 and CDR2: LGHDT and YNNKEL (reference sequence). CDR3 sequence reads: CASSQDRGEAFF. CDR3 nucleotide sequence: TGTGCCAGCAGCCAAGATAGGGGTGAAGCTTTCTTT.

This rearrangement joins TRBV29-1 to TRBJ1-1; D is undetermined. Germline loops: CDR1 SQVTM, CDR2 ANQGSEA. Trimming cost V 2 bases and J 4 bases, with 11 bases left between them. The CDR3 extends over 13 amino acids. In DNA form, the CDR3 reads TGCAGCGTTGAATCTGTCGGAGCCACTGAAGCTTTCTTT. It is translated as CSVESVGATEAFF.

This clonotype was counted at least ten times. The genes are TRBV15 and TRBJ2-1, with a tentative D call TRBD2 (5 bases). CDR3 size: 17 residues. V lost 1 base and J lost 5, with 18 bases in between. Germline V gene sequence: CDR1 LNHNV, CDR2 YYDKDF (reference sequence). The CDR3 sequence: CATSRVYMSDWDNEQFF. CDR3 sequence (DNA): TGTGCCACCAGCAGAGTGTACATGTCGGACTGGGACAATGAGCAGTTCTTC.

The J gene is TRBJ2-4, the V gene TRBV27, with 8 bases identical to TRBD1. V trimming: 2 bases; J trimming: 9 bases; junction bases outside the gene matches: 6. CDR1 MNHEY and CDR2 SMNVEV come from the germline V gene (reference sequence). There are 14 residues in the CDR3. The CDR3 is CASSLRQGNSIQYF. The CDR3 DNA sequence: TGTGCCAGCAGTTTAAGACAGGGGAACAGCATTCAGTACTTC.

This clonotype was detected a few times. The chain joins TRBV7-3 to TRBJ2-7; possible D gene TRBD2, 5 bases. The ends were cut back, 1 base at V and 9 bases at J, with 16 bases in the middle. CDR1 and CDR2 from the germline V gene are SGHTA and FQGTGA. The CDR3 is 14 residues long. Written as DNA, the CDR3 is TGTGCCAGCAGCTTAAAGGAGGCCGCCGCAAGGCAGTACTTC. Its translation is CASSLKEAAARQYF.

This clonotype was picked up a small number of times. The chain combines TRBV12-3 or TRBV12-4 with TRBJ2-7, with TRBD1 matching over 11 bases. The CDR3 covers 15 residues. After removal of 6 bases from V and 3 bases from J, the junction contained 7 bases not matched to a gene. The CDR3 reads CASSEPGQGDYEQYF. The CDR3 DNA sequence: TGTGCCAGCAGCGAACCGGGACAGGGGGACTACGAGCAGTACTTC.

This clonotype was observed many times. The rearrangement joins TRBV12-3 or TRBV12-4 to TRBJ1-2; D not resolved. The CDR3 has 13 residues. Between the trimmed V and J ends, which lost 3 bases and 4 bases, there was a span of 9 bases. As DNA, the CDR3 is TGTGCCAGCAGTTTTCAGTTGGGCTATGGCTACACCTTC. Protein: CASSFQLGYGYTF.

This clonotype was seen only a few times. The chain recombines TRBV2 with TRBJ2-1; TRBD2 agrees at 8 bases. Germline CDR1 is SNHLY and CDR2 is FYNNEI. V was pared by 2 bases and J by 5 bases, with 8 bases of the junction left unmatched. This CDR3 spans 16 amino acids. This chain's CDR3 is CASSESRSGRDNEQFF. CDR3 in DNA: TGTGCCAGCAGTGAATCTCGAAGCGGGAGAGACAATGAGCAGTTCTTC.

The chain combines TRBV5-1 with TRBJ2-2, with TRBD1 matching over 7 bases. V trimming: 4 bases; J trimming: 5 bases; junction bases outside the gene matches: 8. The germline V gene encodes CDR1 SGHRS and CDR2 YFSETQ. CDR3 length: 15 amino acids. The CDR3 here is CASSPGQPTTGELFF. In DNA form, the CDR3 reads TGCGCCAGCAGCCCGGGACAGCCTACTACCGGGGAGCTGTTTTTT.

The table lists this clonotype with a few counts. The chain recombines TRBV5-1 with TRBJ1-1; D not certain. The ends were cut back, 5 bases at V and 4 bases at J, with 12 bases in the middle. The CDR3 extends over 13 amino acids. Germline V lookup: CDR1 SGHRS, CDR2 YFSETQ. The CDR3 region has the DNA TGCGCCAGCAGACGAAACCCGAGCACTGAAGCTTTCTTT. It is translated as CASRRNPSTEAFF.

The rearrangement uses TRBV12-3 or TRBV12-4 and TRBJ2-2, with D possibly TRBD2 on 5 matching bases. The CDR3 has 16 amino acids. Trimming removed 5 bases from V and 0 bases from J, with 13 bases in between. In nucleotides, the CDR3 is TGTGCCAGCAGTCGGCCAAGCGGAGCGAACACCGGGGAGCTGTTTTTT. Translation: CASSRPSGANTGELFF.

This clonotype was observed a few times. Written as DNA, the CDR3 is TGTGCCAGCAGTCCCGGGACACACTACGAGCAGTACTTC. Its protein is CASSPGTHYEQYF. The V call is TRBV12-3 or TRBV12-4, the J call TRBJ2-7, with a tentative D call TRBD1 (6 bases). V was cut by 5 bases and J by 3 bases, with 11 bases left in between. The CDR3 covers 13 residues.

V usage is TRBV27 and J usage is TRBJ2-1, with TRBD2 identical over 12 bases. CDR1 and CDR2 (germline): MNHEY, SMNVEV (reference sequence). With 5 bases clipped from V and 5 bases from J, the junction kept 7 bases outside the gene matches. The CDR3 is 16 amino acids. In DNA, the CDR3 is TGTGCCAGCAGTCTCCGGACTAGCGGGAATGACAATGAGCAGTTCTTC. Amino acid sequence: CASSLRTSGNDNEQFF.

The chain carries TRBV19 and TRBJ1-1, with D unclear. The CDR3 totals 10 residues. Germline V gives CDR1 LNHDA, CDR2 SQIVND (reference sequence). Deletions cut 8 bases from V and 3 bases from J, with 4 bases between. CDR3 nucleotides: TGTGCCAGTCCCCACACTGAAGCTTTCTTT. Translation: CASPHTEAFF.

V is TRBV9 and J is TRBJ1-5; possible D gene TRBD1, 5 bases. Looked up from germline, CDR1 is SGDLS and CDR2 is YYNGEE. The CDR3 is 15 residues long. Trimming stripped 0 bases from V and 0 bases from J, with 7 bases between. The CDR3 loop is CASSVDGHSNQPQHF. The CDR3 DNA is TGTGCCAGCAGCGTAGACGGACATAGCAATCAGCCCCAGCATTTT.